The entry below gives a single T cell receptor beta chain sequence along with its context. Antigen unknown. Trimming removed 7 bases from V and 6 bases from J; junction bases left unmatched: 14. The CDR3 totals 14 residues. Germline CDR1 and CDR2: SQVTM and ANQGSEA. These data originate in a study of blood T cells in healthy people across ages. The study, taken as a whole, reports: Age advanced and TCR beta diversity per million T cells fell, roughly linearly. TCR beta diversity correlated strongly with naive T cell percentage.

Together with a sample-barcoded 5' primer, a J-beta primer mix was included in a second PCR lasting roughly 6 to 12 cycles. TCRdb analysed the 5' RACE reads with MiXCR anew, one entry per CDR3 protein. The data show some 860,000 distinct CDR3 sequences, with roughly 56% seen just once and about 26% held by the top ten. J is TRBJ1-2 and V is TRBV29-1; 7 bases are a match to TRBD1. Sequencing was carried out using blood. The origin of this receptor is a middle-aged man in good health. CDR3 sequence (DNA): TGCAGCGCCGGGAGGGCAGGGGGGTTCGATGGCTACACCTTC. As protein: CSAGRAGGFDGYTF.